One TCR beta chain is described in this entry. Its antigen is still unknown. Only in-frame clones appear in the TCRdb table, and some are missing; sequencing was by immunoSEQ multiplex PCR. The table shows some 8,200 clones, with about four fifths occurring only once. This specimen comes from a study of follicular helper T cells after annual influenza vaccination. Whole-study results and caveats: Successive annual vaccinations recalled a recurrent oligoclonal ICOS+CD38+ cTfh response with influenza-specific clonotypes. Day 7 ICOS+CD38+ clones were most often found later in ICOS-CD38- cTfh cells.

Indicated time point: 2014-2015 season, pre-vaccination. Donors were community-dwelling with no influenza vaccine in the prior 6 months. Sorted cTfh were non-naive CD4+CXCR5+PD-1+, either ICOS+CD38+ or ICOS-CD38-. This CDR3 has 12 residues. The ends were cut back, 5 bases at V and 5 bases at J, with 9 bases in the middle. Germline V gene lookup returns CDR1 MNHNY and CDR2 SVGAGI (reference sequence). J is TRBJ2-5 and V is TRBV6-6; D is perhaps TRBD1 (6 bases). The TCR sequence derives from an adult who received the influenza vaccine. The sequencing here drew on CXCR5+ CD38- circulating T follicular helper cells from blood, taken on the day of influenza vaccination. Regarding subset: circulating Tfh, non-naive CD4+CXCR5+PD-1+ (ICOS+CD38+ or ICOS-CD38-). For the CDR3, the DNA is TGTGCCAGCAGTCTCACAGGGGAGACCCAGTACTTC. Translated, it gives CASSLTGETQYF.